This T cell receptor beta chain was identified in a study of blood T cell repertoires in COVID-19 (dated by TCRdb to the early 2020s). Looking at the study overall: The collaborator samples originated in the United States, Italy and Spain and spanned the acute and convalescent phases of COVID-19. Deeply sampled blood TCRbeta repertoires from subjects exposed to, actively infected with, or recovered from COVID-19 were included in the dataset. A de-identified subject ID, COVID-19 status, age in years and sex were almost always included in the sample metadata. The samples were drawn from the first 160 participants of the ongoing ImmuneRACE study and from 1,200 or so subjects provided by 6 global collaborators. The repertoires were released in a freely available public database intended as a resource for research on the immune response to SARS-CoV-2. Where available, HLA class I and class II types were taken from metadata supplied by the sample provider and were not determined by assay-based typing. The prospective study material was composed of cDNA or gDNA derived from T cells, B-cell-depleted T cells, or PBMCs. Broader findings and caveats from the paper: The quantity of clinical and demographic metadata differed by source and by participant and was supplied without curation.

Each collaborating institution followed its own protocols to collect whole blood in K2EDTA tubes. For TCRbeta analysis, collaborators shipped samples as frozen whole blood, isolated PBMCs, or DNA extracted from either of those sample types. Note on this clone: The antigen it binds to is not known. The input lacks base qualities; no much larger clone sits a single base away.

The immunoSEQ Assay, a bias-controlled multiplex PCR, was used to amplify TCRbeta CDR3 regions from genomic DNA. The paper's processing steps were these. Nucleated cell counts per sample were estimated from amplification of reference gene primers within the assay. Sequence reads were collapsed and filtered to measure the absolute abundance of every unique TCRbeta CDR3 rearrangement. Productive Simpson clonality was computed per sample as the square root of Simpson's diversity index over productive rearrangements. In TCRdb, the immuneACCESS table is reduced to in-frame sequences with V and J assigned. These tables do not hold every clone; where another copy was compared, an unresolved V gene accounts for under half, and the others remain unexplained. V and J calls and clone size are given by that table; D and trimming were obtained from the DNA. The sample records approximately 60,000 clones, around 85% of which are singletons. Approximately 18% of the sample goes to the ten largest clones.

For CDR1 and CDR2, the germline V gene lists WSHSY and SAAADI. A distance of 14 bases separates the germline ends of V and J, which lose 8 bases and 6 bases respectively. The CDR3, from cysteine to phenylalanine, totals 14 residues. Just CDR3 DNA is preserved here, 42 bases in frame from base 1. In this chain, TRBV10-2 is recombined with TRBJ1-6; tentative D gene TRBD1, with 5 bases matching. This receptor was taken from a man in his sixties with acute or convalescent COVID-19. The material sequenced was peripheral blood. The nucleotide sequence is TGCGCCAGCGGACACGGGCAGTTTAATTCACCCCTCCACTTT. Translated, this is CASGHGQFNSPLHF.